Sequencing of this T cell receptor (beta chain) was carried out in a study of blood T cell repertoires in COVID-19. This clone was counted once. Original processing notes: Researchers report that nucleated cell counts were estimated from reference gene primer amplification. Repertoires were generated with immunoSEQ multiplex PCR, while TCRdb's copy carries only in-frame clones and drops some. D and trimming were read from the DNA, whereas the V and J calls and clone size are those reported in that table. The sample contains about 300,000 clones, around 90% of which appear only once. The sample taken for sequencing was PBMCs or T cells enriched from blood (not recorded which). This TCR came from a woman aged 40 to 50 who had recovered from COVID-19.

The CDR3 sequence is CASSEPTGTGETQYF. The CDR3 bases are TGTGCCAGCAGCGAACCTACGGGTACGGGAGAGACCCAGTACTTC. The V call is TRBV9, the J call TRBJ2-5; D not resolved. The V end was cut by 3 bases, the J end by 4 bases, with 16 bases between. The CDR3 has 15 amino acids. CDR1 and CDR2 from the germline V gene are SGDLS and YYNGEE.